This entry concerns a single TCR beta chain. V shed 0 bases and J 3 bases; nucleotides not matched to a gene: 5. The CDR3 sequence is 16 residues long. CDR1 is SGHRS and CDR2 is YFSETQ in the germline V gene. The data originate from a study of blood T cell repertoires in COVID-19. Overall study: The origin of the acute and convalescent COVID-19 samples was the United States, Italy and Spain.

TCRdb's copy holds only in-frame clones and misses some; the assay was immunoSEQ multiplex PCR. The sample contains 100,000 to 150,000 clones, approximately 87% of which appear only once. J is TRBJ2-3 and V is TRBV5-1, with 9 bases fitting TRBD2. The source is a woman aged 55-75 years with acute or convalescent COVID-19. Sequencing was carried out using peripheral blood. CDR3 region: CASSLAAAGGTDTQYF. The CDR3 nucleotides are TGCGCCAGCAGCTTGGCGGCAGCGGGAGGTACAGATACGCAGTATTTT.